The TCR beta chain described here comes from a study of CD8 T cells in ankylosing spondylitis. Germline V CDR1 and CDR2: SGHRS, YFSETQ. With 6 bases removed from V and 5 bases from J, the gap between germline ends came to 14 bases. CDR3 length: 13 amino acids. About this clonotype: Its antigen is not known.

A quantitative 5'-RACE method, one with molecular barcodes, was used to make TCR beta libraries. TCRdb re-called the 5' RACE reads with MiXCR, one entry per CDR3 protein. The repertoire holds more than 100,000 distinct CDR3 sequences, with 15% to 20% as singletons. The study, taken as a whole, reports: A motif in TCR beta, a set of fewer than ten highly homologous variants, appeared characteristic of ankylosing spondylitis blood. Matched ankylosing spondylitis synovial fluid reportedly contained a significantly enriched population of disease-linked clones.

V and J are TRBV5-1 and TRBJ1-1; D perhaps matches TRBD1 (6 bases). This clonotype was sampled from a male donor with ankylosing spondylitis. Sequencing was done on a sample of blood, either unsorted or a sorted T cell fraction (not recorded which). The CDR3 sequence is CASTPRGATEAFF. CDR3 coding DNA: TGCGCCAGCACCCCCCGGGGGGCTACTGAAGCTTTCTTT.